This T cell receptor (beta chain) emerged from a study of T cells in Graves' hyperthyroidism and ophthalmopathy. On the study more broadly: At the time of initial diagnosis and before any treatment, peripheral blood was collected.

Researchers took RNA transcripts and amplified the TCR beta CDR3 regions from them. Carried out on the TCR CDR3, a first-round RT-PCR used the HTBI primer set. MiXCR, applied by TCRdb to the multiplex PCR reads, yields one record per CDR3 protein. Among approximately 520,000 distinct CDR3 sequences listed, roughly a quarter were seen once. This clonotype was counted at least ten times. Its antigen is undetermined. Reasons for excluding patients were uncontrolled infection, other autoimmune disease, pregnancy or lactation. The trim removed 5 bases at V and 5 bases at J, leaving 6 bases unmatched. The CDR3 contains 14 residues. Germline V gives CDR1 SGHRS, CDR2 YFSETQ. General observations from the study: Expanded thyroid clonotypes (above 0.001) were mostly also found in blood. Through a model of 13 V-J features, ophthalmopathy was separated from stable hyperthyroidism.

Source material: blood. The chain links TRBV5-1 to TRBJ2-2; 7 bases are a match to TRBD1. The origin of this receptor is a woman between 25 and 40 years old with Graves' ophthalmopathy. CDR3 DNA sequence: TGCGCCAGCAGACCGCAGACAGGGACCGGGGAGCTGTTTTTT. It specifies CASRPQTGTGELFF.